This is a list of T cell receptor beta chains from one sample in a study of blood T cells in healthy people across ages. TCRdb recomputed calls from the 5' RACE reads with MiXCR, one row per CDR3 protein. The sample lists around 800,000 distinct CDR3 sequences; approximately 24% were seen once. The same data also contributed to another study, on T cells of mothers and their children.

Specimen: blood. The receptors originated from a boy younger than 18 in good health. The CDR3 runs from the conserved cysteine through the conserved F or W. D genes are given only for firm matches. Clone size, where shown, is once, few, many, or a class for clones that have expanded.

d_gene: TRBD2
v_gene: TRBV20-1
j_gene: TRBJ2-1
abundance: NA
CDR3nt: TGCAGTGCTAGGCGTGCGGGAGGGCCACCGGAGCAGTTCTTC
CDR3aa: CSARRAGGPPEQFF

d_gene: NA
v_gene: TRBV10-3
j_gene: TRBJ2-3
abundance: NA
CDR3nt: TGTGCCATCAACGGGGATTCAGATACGCAGTATTTT
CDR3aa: CAINGDSDTQYF

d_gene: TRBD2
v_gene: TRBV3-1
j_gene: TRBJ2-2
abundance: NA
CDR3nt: TGTGCCAGCACCTATAGACTAGCGGGTTCCGGGGAGCTGTTTTTT
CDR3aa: CASTYRLAGSGELFF

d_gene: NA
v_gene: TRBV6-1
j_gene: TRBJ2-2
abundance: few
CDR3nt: TGTGCCAGCAGTGAGGAATGGGAAGCCGGGGAGCTGTTTTTT
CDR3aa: CASSEEWEAGELFF

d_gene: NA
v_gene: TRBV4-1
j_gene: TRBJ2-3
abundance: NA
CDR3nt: TGCGCCAGCAGCCGGAGTGAGTGGAGCGGAGATACGCAGTATTTT
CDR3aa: CASSRSEWSGDTQYF

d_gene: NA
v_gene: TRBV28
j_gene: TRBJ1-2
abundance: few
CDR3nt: TGTGCCAGCAGGCCACCCGACAGGACCTATGGCTACACCTTC
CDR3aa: CASRPPDRTYGYTF

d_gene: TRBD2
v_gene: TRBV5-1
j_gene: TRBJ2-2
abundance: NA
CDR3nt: TGCGCCAGCAGATTTACTAGCGGGGGCGCACCCGGGGAGCTGTTTTTT
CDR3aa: CASRFTSGGAPGELFF

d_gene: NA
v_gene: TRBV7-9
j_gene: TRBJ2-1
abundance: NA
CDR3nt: TGTGCCAGCAGCTCCACCCGCCCAGATGAGCAGTTCTTC
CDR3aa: CASSSTRPDEQFF

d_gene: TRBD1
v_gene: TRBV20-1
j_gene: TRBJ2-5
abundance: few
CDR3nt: TGCAGTGCATTTACAGGGGTCCAAGAGACCCAGTACTTC
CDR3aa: CSAFTGVQETQYF

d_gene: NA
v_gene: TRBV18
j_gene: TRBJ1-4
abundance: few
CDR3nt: TGTGCCAGCTCCATAGGGGCTGGTAATGAAAAACTGTTTTTT
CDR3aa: CASSIGAGNEKLFF

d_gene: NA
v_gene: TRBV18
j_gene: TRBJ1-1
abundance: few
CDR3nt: TGTGCCAGCTCCCAAACAGAAAGATCCACTGAAGCTTTCTTT
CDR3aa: CASSQTERSTEAFF

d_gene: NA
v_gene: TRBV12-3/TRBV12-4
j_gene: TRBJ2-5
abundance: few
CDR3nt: TGTGCCAGCAGTCGGGGGACACCATTATACCAAGAGACCCAGTACTTC
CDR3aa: CASSRGTPLYQETQYF

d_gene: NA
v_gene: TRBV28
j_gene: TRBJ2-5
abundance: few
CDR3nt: TGTGCCAGCCATGGGGGGATGGTAGCGGCGGAGACCCAGTACTTC
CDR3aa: CASHGGMVAAETQYF

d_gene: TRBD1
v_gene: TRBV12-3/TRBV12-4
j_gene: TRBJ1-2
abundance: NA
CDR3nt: TGTGCCAGCAGCCCCCGGGCGCAGGGGGCCTATGGCTACACCTTC
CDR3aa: CASSPRAQGAYGYTF

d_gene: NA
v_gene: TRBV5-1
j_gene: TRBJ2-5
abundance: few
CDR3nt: TGCGCCAGTCGAGCCGGATGGGGGGCCCAAGAGACCCAGTACTTC
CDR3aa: CASRAGWGAQETQYF

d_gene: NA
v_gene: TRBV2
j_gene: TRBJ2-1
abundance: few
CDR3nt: TGTGCCAGCACCCAAGGGGGACTTGCCCTCTACAATGAGCAGTTCTTC
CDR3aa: CASTQGGLALYNEQFF

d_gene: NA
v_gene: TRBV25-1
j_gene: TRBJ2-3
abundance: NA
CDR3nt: TGTGCCAGCAGCGCCCCATGGGATACGCAGTATTTT
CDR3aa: CASSAPWDTQYF

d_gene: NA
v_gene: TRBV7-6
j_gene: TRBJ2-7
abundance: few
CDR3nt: TGTGCCAGCAGCTTAGCTTCCGACAGTTTCTACGAGCAGTACTTC
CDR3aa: CASSLASDSFYEQYF

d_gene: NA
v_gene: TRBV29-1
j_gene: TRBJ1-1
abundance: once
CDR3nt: TGCAGCGTTTCCCAGGTGAACACTGAAGCTTTCTTT
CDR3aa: CSVSQVNTEAFF

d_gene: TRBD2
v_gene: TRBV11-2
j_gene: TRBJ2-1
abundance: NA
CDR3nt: TGTGCCAGCAGTGGACTAGCGGCCTACAATGAGCAGTTCTTC
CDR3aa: CASSGLAAYNEQFF

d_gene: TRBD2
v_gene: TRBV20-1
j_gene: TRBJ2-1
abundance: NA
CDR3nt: TGCAGTGTCCCAAGGGCGGGGGACTCCTACAATGAGCAGTTCTTC
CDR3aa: CSVPRAGDSYNEQFF

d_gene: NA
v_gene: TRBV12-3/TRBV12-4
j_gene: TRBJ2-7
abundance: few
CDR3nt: TGTGCCAGCAGTTTATGGGGGCGCCTAAGGTGCGAGCAGTACTTC
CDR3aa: CASSLWGRLRCEQYF

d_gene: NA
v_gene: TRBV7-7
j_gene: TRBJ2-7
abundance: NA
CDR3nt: TGTGCCAGCAGCCCAGGCGCTGGGATTTCCTACGAGCAGTACTTC
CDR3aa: CASSPGAGISYEQYF

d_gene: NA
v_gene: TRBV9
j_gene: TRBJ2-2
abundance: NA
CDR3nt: TGTGCCAGCAGCGCGAGGGGGTTTCCCGGGGAGCTGTTTTTT
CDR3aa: CASSARGFPGELFF

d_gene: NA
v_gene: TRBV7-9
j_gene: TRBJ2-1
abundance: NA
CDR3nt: TGTGCCAGCAGCTTAGAAAGGTGGCTTAGCGATGAGCAGTTCTTC
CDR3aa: CASSLERWLSDEQFF

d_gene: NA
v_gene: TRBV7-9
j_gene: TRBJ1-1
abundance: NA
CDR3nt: TGTGCCAGCAGCTCCAGAAGGGCCACTGAAGCTTTCTTT
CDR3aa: CASSSRRATEAFF

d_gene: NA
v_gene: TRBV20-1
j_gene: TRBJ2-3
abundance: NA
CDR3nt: TGCAGTGCTTGGAACAAAATCACAGATACGCAGTATTTT
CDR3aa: CSAWNKITDTQYF

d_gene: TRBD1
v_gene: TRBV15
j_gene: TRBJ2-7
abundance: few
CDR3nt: TGTGCCACCAGCAGAGATGTAGCAGGGGGCTACTACGAGCAGTACTTC
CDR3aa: CATSRDVAGGYYEQYF

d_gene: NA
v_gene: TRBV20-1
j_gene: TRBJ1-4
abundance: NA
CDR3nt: TGCAGTGCTAGACTTCCCGCCTTGGAAAAACTGTTTTTT
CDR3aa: CSARLPALEKLFF

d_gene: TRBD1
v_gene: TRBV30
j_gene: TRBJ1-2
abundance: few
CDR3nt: TGTGCCTGGAGTTTTACAGGGGGAGCATATGGCTACACCTTC
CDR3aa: CAWSFTGGAYGYTF

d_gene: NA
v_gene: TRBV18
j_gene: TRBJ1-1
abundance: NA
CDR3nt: TGTGCCAGCTCACCGAGTATAGAGGGCTCCACTGAAGCTTTCTTT
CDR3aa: CASSPSIEGSTEAFF

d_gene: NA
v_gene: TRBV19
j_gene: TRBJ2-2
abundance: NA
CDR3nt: TGTGCCAGTAGATTAGGGGCTTCGAACACCGGGGAGCTGTTTTTT
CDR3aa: CASRLGASNTGELFF

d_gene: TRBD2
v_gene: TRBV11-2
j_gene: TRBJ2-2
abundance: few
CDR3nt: TGTGCCAGCAGCCCTCGACTAGCGGGGGGGCCAATCGGGGAGCTGTTTTTT
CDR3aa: CASSPRLAGGPIGELFF

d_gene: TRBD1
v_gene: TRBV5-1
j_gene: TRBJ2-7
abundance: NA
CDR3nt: TGCGCCAGCAGCTTGGGTATTTCGGGACAGGAGTACTTC
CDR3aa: CASSLGISGQEYF

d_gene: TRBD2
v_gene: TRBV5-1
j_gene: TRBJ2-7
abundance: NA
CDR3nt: TGCGCCAGCAGCCCAACTAGCGGGGGAGGCGAGCAGTACTTC
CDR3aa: CASSPTSGGGEQYF

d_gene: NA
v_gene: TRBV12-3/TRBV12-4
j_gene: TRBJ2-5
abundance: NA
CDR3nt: TGTGCCAGCAGTTTCCAGGGTACGGTGACCCAGTACTTC
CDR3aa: CASSFQGTVTQYF

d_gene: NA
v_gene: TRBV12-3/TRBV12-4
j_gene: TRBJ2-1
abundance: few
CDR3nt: TGTGCCAGCAGTTTAGGGGAAGCGGCTAGCAATGAGCAGTTCTTC
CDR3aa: CASSLGEAASNEQFF

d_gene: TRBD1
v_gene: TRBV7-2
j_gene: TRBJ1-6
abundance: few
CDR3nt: TGTGCCAGCAGCTTACCCTGGACAGGGGCGAATTCACCCCTCCACTTT
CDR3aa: CASSLPWTGANSPLHF

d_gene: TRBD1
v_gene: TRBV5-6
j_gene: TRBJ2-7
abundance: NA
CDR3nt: TGTGCCAGCAGCTGGGGGACAGGGACGTTGTACGAGCAGTACTTC
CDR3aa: CASSWGTGTLYEQYF

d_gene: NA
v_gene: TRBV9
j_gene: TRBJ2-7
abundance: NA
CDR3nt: TGTGCCAGCAGCGTAGACGGAGACTACGAGCAGTACTTC
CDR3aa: CASSVDGDYEQYF

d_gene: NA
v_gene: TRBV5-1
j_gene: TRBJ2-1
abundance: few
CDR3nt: TGCGCCAGCAGCTTACACTACAATGAGCAGTTCTTC
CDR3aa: CASSLHYNEQFF

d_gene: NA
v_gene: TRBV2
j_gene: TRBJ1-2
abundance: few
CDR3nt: TGTGCCAGCGGTGAAGCTAACGGAAACATCTATGGCTACACCTTC
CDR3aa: CASGEANGNIYGYTF

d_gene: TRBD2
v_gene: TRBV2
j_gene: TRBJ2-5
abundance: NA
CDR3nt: TGTGCCATCGCGGGGACTAGCGGGGGGGCCGCAGAGACCCAGTACTTC
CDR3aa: CAIAGTSGGAAETQYF

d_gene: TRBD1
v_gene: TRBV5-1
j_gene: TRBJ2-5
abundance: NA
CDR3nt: TGCGCCAGCAGCACCTTTACAGGGGCTCTAGAGCAGTACTTC
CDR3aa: CASSTFTGALEQYF

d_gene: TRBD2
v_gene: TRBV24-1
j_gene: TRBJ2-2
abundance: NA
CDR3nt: TGTGCCACCGGTGGAAGCGGGGAATCCACCGAGGAGCTGTTTTTT
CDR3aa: CATGGSGESTEELFF

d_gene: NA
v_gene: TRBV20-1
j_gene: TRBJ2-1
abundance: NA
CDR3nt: TGCAGTGCTAGAGATCCGGCGAGCTCCTACAATGAGCAGTTCTTC
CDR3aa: CSARDPASSYNEQFF

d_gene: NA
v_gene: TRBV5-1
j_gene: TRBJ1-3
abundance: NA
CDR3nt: TGCGCCAGCAGCTTGCTTCCGGACCAATCTGGAAACACCATATATTTT
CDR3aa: CASSLLPDQSGNTIYF

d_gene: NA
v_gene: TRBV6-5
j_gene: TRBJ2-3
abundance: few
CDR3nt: TGTGCCAGCAGTTGGGACTTGGCCACGTCAGATACGCAGTATTTT
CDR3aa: CASSWDLATSDTQYF

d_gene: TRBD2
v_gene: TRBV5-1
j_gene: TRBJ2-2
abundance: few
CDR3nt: TGCGCCAGCAGCTTTTTGTTTCGGGGGGGTCAGACCGGGGAGCTGTTTTTT
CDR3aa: CASSFLFRGGQTGELFF

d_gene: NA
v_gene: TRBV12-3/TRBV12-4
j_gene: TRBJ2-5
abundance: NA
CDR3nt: TGTGCCAGCAGCGTCAAGGGACGGAGGCAAGAGACCCAGTACTTC
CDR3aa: CASSVKGRRQETQYF

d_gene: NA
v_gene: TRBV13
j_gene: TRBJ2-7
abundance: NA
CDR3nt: TGTGCCAGCAGTTCCTCGGACGGATCCTACGAGCAGTACTTC
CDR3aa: CASSSSDGSYEQYF